The clone carrying this TCR beta chain was detected only a few times. The antigen is undetermined. The record originates from a study of T cell responses to AZD1222 COVID-19 vaccine. Study-level findings and limits: Close to half of all spike-specific TCRs reportedly target regions of the variants that are unmutated. Spike-spanning, vaccine-associated CD4 TCRs were dominant at 160-218 and 743-854.

The table came from immunoSEQ multiplex PCR; TCRdb's copy has only in-frame clones and leaves some out. The profile shows 150,000 to 180,000 clones, 80% to 90% of them singletons. The sample was peripheral blood, taken on day 0 of MenACWY control vaccination. The TCR was taken from an adult in good health.

CDR3 sequence (DNA): TGTGCCAGCAGTTTGAACCAGGCGACTGAAGCTTTCTTT. As protein: CASSLNQATEAFF. The rearrangement links TRBV12-3 or TRBV12-4 to TRBJ1-1; the D is unclear. This CDR3 spans 13 amino acids. The V and J ends lost 3 bases and 5 bases respectively, with 10 bases between them.